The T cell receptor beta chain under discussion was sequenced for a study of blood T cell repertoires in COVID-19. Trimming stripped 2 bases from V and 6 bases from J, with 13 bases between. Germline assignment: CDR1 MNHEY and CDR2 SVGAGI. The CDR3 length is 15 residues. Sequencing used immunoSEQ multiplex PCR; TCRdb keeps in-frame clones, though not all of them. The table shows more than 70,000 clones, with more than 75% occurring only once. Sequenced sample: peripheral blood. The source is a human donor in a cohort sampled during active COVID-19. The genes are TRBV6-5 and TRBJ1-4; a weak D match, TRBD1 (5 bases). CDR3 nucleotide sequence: TGTGCCAGCAGTTACCACGTCCGGGGGGATGAAAAACTGTTTTTT. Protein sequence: CASSYHVRGDEKLFF.